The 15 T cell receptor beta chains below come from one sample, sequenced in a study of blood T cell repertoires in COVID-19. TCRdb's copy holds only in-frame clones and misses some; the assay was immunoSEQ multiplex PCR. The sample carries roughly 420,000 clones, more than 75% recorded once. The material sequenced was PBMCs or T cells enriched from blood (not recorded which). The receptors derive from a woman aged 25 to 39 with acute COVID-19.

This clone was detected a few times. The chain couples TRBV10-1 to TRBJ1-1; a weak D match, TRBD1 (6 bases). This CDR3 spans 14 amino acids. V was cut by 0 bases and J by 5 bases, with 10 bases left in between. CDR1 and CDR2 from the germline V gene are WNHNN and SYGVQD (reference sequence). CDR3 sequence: CASSESIQGTEAFF. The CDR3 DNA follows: TGCGCCAGCAGTGAGTCGATACAGGGAACTGAAGCTTTCTTT.

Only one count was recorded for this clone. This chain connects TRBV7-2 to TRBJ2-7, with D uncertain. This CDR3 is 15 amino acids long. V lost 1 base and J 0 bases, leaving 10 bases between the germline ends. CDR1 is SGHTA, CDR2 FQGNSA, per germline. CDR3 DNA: TGTGCCAGCAGCTTAGGCAGATTAAGCTCCTACGAGCAGTACTTC. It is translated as CASSLGRLSSYEQYF.

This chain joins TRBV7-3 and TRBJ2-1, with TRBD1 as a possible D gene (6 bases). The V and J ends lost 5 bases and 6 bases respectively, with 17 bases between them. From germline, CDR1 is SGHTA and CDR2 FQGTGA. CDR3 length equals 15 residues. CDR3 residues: CASSPGGAGGNEQFF. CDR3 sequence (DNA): TGTGCCAGCAGCCCTGGGGGCGCCGGAGGCAATGAGCAGTTCTTC.

CDR3 DNA: TGTGCCACCAGTGATCCTCGGGGGGGCCTAGGAGATACGCAGTATTTT. Protein product: CATSDPRGGLGDTQYF. This chain uses TRBV24-1 with TRBJ2-3; 8 bases match TRBD2. Germline V CDR1 and CDR2: KGHDR, SFDVKD. Trimming removed 3 bases from V and 5 bases from J; junction bases left unmatched: 9. The CDR3 loop spans 16 amino acids.

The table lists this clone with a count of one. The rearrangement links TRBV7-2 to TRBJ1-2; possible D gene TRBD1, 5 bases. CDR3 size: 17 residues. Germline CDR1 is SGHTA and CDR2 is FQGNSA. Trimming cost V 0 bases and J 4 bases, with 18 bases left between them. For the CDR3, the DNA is TGTGCCAGCAGCTTAGCAACGATAACCTCAGGGCGCTATGGCTACACCTTC. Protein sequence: CASSLATITSGRYGYTF.

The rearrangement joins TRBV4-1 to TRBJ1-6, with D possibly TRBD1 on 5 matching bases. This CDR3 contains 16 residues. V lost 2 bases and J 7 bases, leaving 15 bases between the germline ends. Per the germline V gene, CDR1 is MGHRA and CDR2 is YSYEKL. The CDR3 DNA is TGCGCCAGCAGCCAACAGGGCCCGAGTCTAAATTCACCCCTCCACTTT. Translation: CASSQQGPSLNSPLHF.

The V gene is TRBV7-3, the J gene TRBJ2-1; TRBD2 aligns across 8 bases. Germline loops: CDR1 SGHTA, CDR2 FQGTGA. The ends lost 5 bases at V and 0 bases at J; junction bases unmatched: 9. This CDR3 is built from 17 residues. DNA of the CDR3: TGTGCCAGCAGCCTAGGTGGCGGGGGGAGCTCCTACAATGAGCAGTTCTTC. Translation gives CASSLGGGGSSYNEQFF.

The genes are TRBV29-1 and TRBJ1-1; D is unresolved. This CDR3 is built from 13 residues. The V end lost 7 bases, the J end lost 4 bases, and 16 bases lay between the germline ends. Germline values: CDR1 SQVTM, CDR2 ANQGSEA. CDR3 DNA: TGCAGCGCATGGTCAGGCGGGTCCACTGAAGCTTTCTTT. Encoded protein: CSAWSGGSTEAFF.

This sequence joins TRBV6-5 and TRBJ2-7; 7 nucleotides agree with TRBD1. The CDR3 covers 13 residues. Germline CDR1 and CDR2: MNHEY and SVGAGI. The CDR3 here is CVTTPTGLNEQYF. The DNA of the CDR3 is TGTGTCACTACTCCGACAGGGTTGAACGAGCAGTACTTC.

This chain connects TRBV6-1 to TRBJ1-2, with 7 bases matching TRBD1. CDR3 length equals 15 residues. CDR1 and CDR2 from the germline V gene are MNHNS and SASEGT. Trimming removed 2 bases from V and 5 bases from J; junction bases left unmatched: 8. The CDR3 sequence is CASSETNRGTYGYTF. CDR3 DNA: TGTGCCAGCAGTGAAACGAACAGGGGAACTTATGGCTACACCTTC.

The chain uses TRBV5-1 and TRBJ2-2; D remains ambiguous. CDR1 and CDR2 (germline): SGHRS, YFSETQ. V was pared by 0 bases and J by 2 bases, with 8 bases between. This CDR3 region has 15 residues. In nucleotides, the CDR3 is TGCGCCAGCAGCTTGGTCACGCTAAACACCGGGGAGCTGTTTTTT. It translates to CASSLVTLNTGELFF.

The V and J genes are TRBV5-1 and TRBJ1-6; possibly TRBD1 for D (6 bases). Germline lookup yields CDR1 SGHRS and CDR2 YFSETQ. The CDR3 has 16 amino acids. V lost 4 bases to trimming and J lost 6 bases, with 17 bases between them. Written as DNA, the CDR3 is TGCGCCAGCAGCCCCCTCGGGGGGGCGAGTAATTCACCCCTCCACTTT. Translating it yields CASSPLGGASNSPLHF.

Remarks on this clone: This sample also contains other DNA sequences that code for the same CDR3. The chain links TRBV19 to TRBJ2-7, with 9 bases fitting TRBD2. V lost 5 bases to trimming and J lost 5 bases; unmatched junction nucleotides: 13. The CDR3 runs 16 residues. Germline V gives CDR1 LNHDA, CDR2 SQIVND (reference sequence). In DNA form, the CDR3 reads TGTGCCAGTAGTCCCATTTCAGGGACTAGCAAGGACGAGCAGTACTTC. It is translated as CASSPISGTSKDEQYF.

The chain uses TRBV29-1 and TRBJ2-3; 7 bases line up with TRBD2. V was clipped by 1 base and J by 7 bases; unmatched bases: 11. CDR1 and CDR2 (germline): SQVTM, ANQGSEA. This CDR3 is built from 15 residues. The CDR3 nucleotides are TGCAGCGTTGAAGGGAATGTGAACGGGGGGAATACGCAGTATTTT. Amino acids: CSVEGNVNGGNTQYF.

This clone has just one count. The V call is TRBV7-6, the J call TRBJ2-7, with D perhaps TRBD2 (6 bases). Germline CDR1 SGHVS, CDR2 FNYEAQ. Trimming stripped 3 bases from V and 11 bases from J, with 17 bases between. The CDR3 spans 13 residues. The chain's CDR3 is CASSFPAAREKYF. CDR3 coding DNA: TGTGCCAGCAGCTTCCCAGCCGCTCGGGAGAAGTACTTC. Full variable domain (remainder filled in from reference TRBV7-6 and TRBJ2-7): GAGVSQSPRYKVTKRGQDVALRCDPISGHVSLYWYRQALGQGPEFLTYFNYEAQQDKSGLPNDRFSAERPEGSISTLTIQRTEQRDSAMYRCASSFPAAREKYFGPGTRLTVT.